This TCR beta chain was identified during a study of T cells in Graves' hyperthyroidism and ophthalmopathy. Study findings and constraints: Using 13 V-J features, a model discriminated ophthalmopathy from stable hyperthyroidism.

CDR1 SGHRS and CDR2 YFSETQ come from the germline V gene. V lost 1 base, J lost 10 bases, and 14 bases lay in between. The CDR3 runs 13 residues. TCR beta CDR3 regions were amplified from RNA. RT-PCR in the first round (using the HTBI primer set) targeted the TCR CDR3. MiXCR, run by TCRdb on the multiplex PCR reads, gives a single entry per CDR3 protein. Of a few hundred thousand distinct CDR3 sequences detected, about half appear once; the ten largest clones hold more than 7%. Points on this clonotype: Antigen: not known.

Reasons for excluding patients were uncontrolled infection, other autoimmune disease, pregnancy or lactation. The chain employs TRBV5-1 and TRBJ2-5, with D possibly matching TRBD1 (6 bases). Sequenced material: peripheral blood or thyroid tissue (not recorded which). The clonotype originates from a woman aged 18-29 years with Graves' hyperthyroidism. The CDR3 here is CASSLRSVGGQYF. The DNA for the CDR3 is TGCGCCAGCAGCTTGCGGAGCGTAGGGGGCCAGTACTTC. Based on the CDR3 plus reference TRBV5-1 and TRBJ2-5, the full variable domain is KAGVTQTPRYLIKTRGQQVTLSCSPISGHRSVSWYQQTPGQGLQFLFEYFSETQRNKGNFPGRFSGRQFSNSRSEMNVSTLELGDSALYLCASSLRSVGGQYFGPGTRLLVL.